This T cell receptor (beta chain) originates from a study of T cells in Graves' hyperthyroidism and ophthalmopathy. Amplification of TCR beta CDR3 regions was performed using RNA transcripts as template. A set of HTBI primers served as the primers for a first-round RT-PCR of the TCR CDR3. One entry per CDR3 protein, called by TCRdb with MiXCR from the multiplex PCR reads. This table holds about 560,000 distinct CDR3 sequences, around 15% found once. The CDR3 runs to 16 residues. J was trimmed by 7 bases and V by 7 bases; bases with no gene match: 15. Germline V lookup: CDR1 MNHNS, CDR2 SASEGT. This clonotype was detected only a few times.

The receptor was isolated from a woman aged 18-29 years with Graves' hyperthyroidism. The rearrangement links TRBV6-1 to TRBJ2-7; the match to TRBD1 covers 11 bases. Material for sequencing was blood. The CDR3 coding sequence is TGTGCCAGCAACCCCTTAATAGGACAGGGGGCGGGAGAGCAGTACTTC. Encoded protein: CASNPLIGQGAGEQYF.